This T cell receptor (beta chain) was found in a study of blood T cell repertoires in COVID-19. The wider study: Samples representing acute and convalescent COVID-19 were sourced from the United States, Italy and Spain. From T cells, B-cell-depleted T cells, or PBMCs came the material, which was cDNA or gDNA.

Patients of the Seattle cohort, enrolled during active infection, were followed longitudinally. In the original processing: From reference gene primer amplification, estimates of nucleated cell counts were derived. The method was immunoSEQ multiplex PCR; TCRdb's version includes in-frame clones alone and lacks a portion of them. V, J and clone size are those of that table, while D and trimming were read from the DNA. The repertoire holds a few hundred thousand clones, with about 85% as singletons. V lost 0 bases, J lost 7 bases, and 7 bases lay in between. There are 13 residues in the CDR3. The germline V gene encodes CDR1 SGDLS and CDR2 YYNGEE.

The source material was peripheral blood. This rearrangement joins TRBV9 to TRBJ1-4; D gene uncertain. The TCR sequence derives from a human donor with COVID-19, enrolled during active disease. The donor label of this sample is uncertain. CDR3 sequence reads: CASSVGGTEKLFF. CDR3 DNA sequence: TGTGCCAGCAGCGTAGGAGGCACTGAAAAACTGTTTTTT.